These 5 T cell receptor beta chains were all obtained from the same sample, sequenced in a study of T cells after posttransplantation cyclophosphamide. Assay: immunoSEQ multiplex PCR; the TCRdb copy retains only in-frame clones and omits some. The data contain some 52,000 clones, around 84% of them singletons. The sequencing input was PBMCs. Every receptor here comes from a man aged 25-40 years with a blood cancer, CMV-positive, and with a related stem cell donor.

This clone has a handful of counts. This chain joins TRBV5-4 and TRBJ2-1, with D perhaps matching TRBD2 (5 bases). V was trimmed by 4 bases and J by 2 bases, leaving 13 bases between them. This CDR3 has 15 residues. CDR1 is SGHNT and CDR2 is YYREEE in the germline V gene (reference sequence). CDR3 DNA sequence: TGTGCCAGCAGCCCGCTAGCTGTGGCCTACAATGAGCAGTTCTTC. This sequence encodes CASSPLAVAYNEQFF.

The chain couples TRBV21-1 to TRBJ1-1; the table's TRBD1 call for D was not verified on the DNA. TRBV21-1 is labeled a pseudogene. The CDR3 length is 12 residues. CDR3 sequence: CASLQENTEAFF. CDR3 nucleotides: TGTGCCAGCCTACAGGAGAACACTGAAGCTTTCTTT.

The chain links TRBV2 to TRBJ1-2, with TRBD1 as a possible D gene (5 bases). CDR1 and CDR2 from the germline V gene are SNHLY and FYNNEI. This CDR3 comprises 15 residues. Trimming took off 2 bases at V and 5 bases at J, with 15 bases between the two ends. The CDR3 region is CASSEIPTVRYGYTF. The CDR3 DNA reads TGTGCCAGCAGTGAAATCCCGACAGTGCGATATGGCTACACCTTC. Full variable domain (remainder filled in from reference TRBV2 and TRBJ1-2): EPEVTQTPSHQVTQMGQEVILRCVPISNHLYFYWYRQILGQKVEFLVSFYNNEISEKSEIFDDQFSVERPDGSNFTLKIRSTKLEDSAMYFCASSEIPTVRYGYTFGSGTRLTVV.

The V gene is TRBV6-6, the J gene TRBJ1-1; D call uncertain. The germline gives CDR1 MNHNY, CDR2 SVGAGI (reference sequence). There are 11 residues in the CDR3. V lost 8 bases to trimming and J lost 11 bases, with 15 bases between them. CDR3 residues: CASALEVRAFF. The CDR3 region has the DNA TGTGCCAGCGCATTGGAGGTTAGGGCTTTCTTT.

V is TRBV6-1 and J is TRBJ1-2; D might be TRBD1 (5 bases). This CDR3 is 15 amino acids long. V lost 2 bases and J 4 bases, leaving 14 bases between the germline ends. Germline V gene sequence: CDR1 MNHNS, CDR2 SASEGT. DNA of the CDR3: TGTGCCAGCAGTGAAAGGCGGGGCGCTCGCTATGGCTACACCTTC. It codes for CASSERRGARYGYTF.